This TCR beta chain was observed in a study of T-cell memory formation after mild COVID-19. On the study more broadly: There were largely donor-specific TCR clusters.

Whole-study results and caveats: Contracting clones, day 15 to 85, had balanced CD4/CD8, and later expanders favored CD4+.

In this sample, this clonotype turned up many times. Its antigen is unidentified. TCRdb used MiXCR to reprocess the 5' RACE reads, holding one entry per CDR3 protein. This sample has 310,000 or so distinct CDR3 sequences, with 15% found just once. Sequencing was performed on PBMCs or a T cell subset sorted from them (not recorded which). The TCR was taken from a man in his late teens or twenties who had mild COVID-19 (a few samples of this study predate the infection). Cell type and time point are not known.

The CDR3 is CASSLVVRGGPGNIQYF. The CDR3 DNA reads TGTGCCAGCAGCTTAGTCGTCAGGGGGGGCCCCGGAAACATTCAGTACTTC. The chain links TRBV7-2 to TRBJ2-4; D assignment may be TRBD1 or TRBD2 (7 bases each). CDR1 is SGHTA and CDR2 is FQGNSA in the germline V gene. V lost 1 base and J 6 bases, leaving 19 bases between the germline ends. The length of the CDR3 is 17 residues.